Below are 6 T cell receptor beta chains sequenced from a single sample in a study of blood T cell repertoires in COVID-19. TCRdb's table, derived via immunoSEQ multiplex PCR, lists solely in-frame clones and lacks some. This sample has about 150,000 clones; around 87% occur once, and the top ten carry approximately 35%. Sequenced: peripheral blood. These receptors came from a man over 45 who had recovered from COVID-19.

The chain uses TRBV18 and TRBJ1-2, with D perhaps TRBD1 (6 bases). The CDR3 extends over 15 amino acids. Germline V CDR1 and CDR2: KGHSH, LQKENI. The V gene lost 3 bases and the J gene lost 4 bases, with 15 bases spanning the gap. For the CDR3, the DNA is TGTGCCAGCTCACCTGGAACAGGGTCAGGCTATGGCTACACCTTC. This codes for CASSPGTGSGYGYTF.

This chain links TRBV5-5 with TRBJ2-5; TRBD1 might be the D (5 bases). This CDR3 contains 12 residues. Germline V lookup: CDR1 SGHKS, CDR2 YYEKEE (reference sequence). Trimming left V 2 bases short and J 5 bases short, with 7 bases between. CDR3 sequence (DNA): TGTGCCAGCAGCTTTCAGGGTGAGACCCAGTACTTC. Translating it yields CASSFQGETQYF.

In nucleotides, the CDR3 is TGTGCCAGCAGCTTAGCGCTTAGGACAGGGTGGGATGAGCAGTTCTTC. Translation gives CASSLALRTGWDEQFF. The V gene is TRBV7-9, the J gene TRBJ2-1, with 8 bases aligning to TRBD1. With V trimmed by 0 bases and J by 8 bases, 9 bases remained unmatched. The CDR3 covers 16 residues. Germline loops: CDR1 SEHNR, CDR2 FQNEAQ (reference sequence).

The rearrangement uses TRBV18 and TRBJ2-3, with unresolved D. V lost 5 bases to trimming and J lost 3 bases, with 6 bases between them. This CDR3 spans 12 amino acids. Germline CDR1 KGHSH, CDR2 LQKENI. The CDR3 DNA sequence: TGTGCCAGCTCAGCGGATACAGATACGCAGTATTTT. Its protein product is CASSADTDTQYF.

The chain carries TRBV4-3 and TRBJ1-6; D uncertain. This CDR3 is built from 13 residues. V was shortened by 0 bases and J by 13 bases, with 10 bases between the two germline ends. Germline assignment: CDR1 LGHNA and CDR2 YSLEER. CDR3 DNA: TGCGCCAGCAGCCAAGATGCGGGTGGGCCCCTCCACTTT. The encoded protein is CASSQDAGGPLHF.

The gene calls are TRBV2 and TRBJ2-7; D is unclear. The V and J ends lost 4 bases and 4 bases respectively, with 5 bases between them. This CDR3 is built from 11 residues. CDR1 and CDR2 from the germline V gene are SNHLY and FYNNEI. CDR3 in DNA: TGTGCCAGCAGTGTCAGGTACGAGCAGTACTTC. Translation gives CASSVRYEQYF.